One and the same sample provided the 31 T cell receptor beta chains below, sequenced in a study of blood T cell repertoires in COVID-19. Clones were sequenced by immunoSEQ multiplex PCR, and TCRdb holds only the in-frame ones, with some missing. The sample shows roughly 380,000 clones, about 91% of them seen only once. What was sequenced was peripheral blood. The origin of the receptors is a middle-aged woman with COVID-19, enrolled during active disease.

This rearrangement joins TRBV12-3 or TRBV12-4 to TRBJ1-3; D ambiguous. The CDR3 contains 13 residues. Between the trimmed V and J ends, which lost 5 bases and 3 bases, there was a span of 8 bases. The CDR3 is CASSLRSGNTIYF. The CDR3 DNA follows: TGTGCCAGCAGTCTAAGGAGTGGAAACACCATATATTTT.

The genes are TRBV6-5 and TRBJ1-5; perhaps TRBD1 as D (6 bases). The germline CDR1 and CDR2 sequences are MNHEY and SVGAGI. The CDR3 is 12 amino acids. Trimming removed 8 bases from V and 7 bases from J, with 12 bases in between. CDR3 in DNA: TGTGCCAGCCAGGGGAAGGGACAGCCCCAGCATTTT. Translating gives CASQGKGQPQHF.

This clone has a handful of counts. The chain uses TRBV3-1 (or the pseudogene TRBV3-2) and TRBJ1-2; D perhaps matches TRBD1 (6 bases). CDR1 is LGHDT, CDR2 YNNKEL, per germline (reference sequence). The CDR3 totals 13 residues. The V end lost 8 bases, the J end lost 6 bases, and 16 bases lay between the germline ends. In DNA form, the CDR3 reads TGTGCCAGCTCCATAGGACAGCGTGATGGCTACACCTTC. Translated: CASSIGQRDGYTF.

V and J are TRBV24-1 and TRBJ1-1; 8 bases match TRBD1. Losses at the gene ends were 5 bases for V and 2 bases for J; bases not matched to a gene: 12. CDR1 and CDR2 from the germline V gene are KGHDR and SFDVKD. The CDR3 sequence is 17 residues long. In DNA form, the CDR3 reads TGTGCCACCAGTGTCGGGACAGGCAGTACGATAAACACTGAAGCTTTCTTT. The encoded protein is CATSVGTGSTINTEAFF.

The rearrangement joins TRBV7-2 to TRBJ1-4; 7 bases align to TRBD1. The CDR3 sequence is 15 residues long. Trimming took 2 bases from V and 7 from J; bases not matched to a gene: 7. CDR1 is SGHTA, CDR2 FQGNSA, per germline. The CDR3 spells CASSLYRGVAEKLFF. The DNA for the CDR3 is TGTGCCAGCAGCTTATACAGGGGCGTAGCTGAAAAACTGTTTTTT.

The CDR3 region has the DNA TGTGCCAGCAGCTTAGTGACGGGGATCAACACCGGGGAGCTGTTTTTT. Translating it yields CASSLVTGINTGELFF. The rearrangement joins TRBV11-2 to TRBJ2-2, with D perhaps TRBD2 (5 bases). V was pared by 1 base and J by 2 bases, with 11 bases between. Germline lookup yields CDR1 SGHAT and CDR2 FQNNGV. The length of the CDR3 is 16 residues.

This clone appeared once. This chain uses TRBV5-1 with TRBJ1-2, with no clear D. V was pared by 5 bases and J by 7 bases, with 18 bases between. The CDR3 contains 14 residues. The germline V gene encodes CDR1 SGHRS and CDR2 YFSETQ. The CDR3 here is CASSHPIISSGYTF. In DNA form, the CDR3 reads TGCGCCAGCAGTCATCCCATCATTAGTTCTGGCTACACCTTC.

CDR3 amino acids: CASSYQGLGHEQYF. The CDR3 coding sequence is TGTGCCAGCAGCTATCAGGGTTTGGGCCACGAGCAGTACTTC. The chain uses TRBV7-9 and TRBJ2-7; the D gene is possibly TRBD1 (5 bases). Between the trimmed V and J ends, which lost 4 bases and 5 bases, there was a span of 15 bases. Germline CDR1 reads SEHNR; CDR2 reads FQNEAQ (reference sequence). The CDR3 spans 14 residues.

This clone was observed once. This chain uses TRBV6-5 with TRBJ1-1; no clear D gene. CDR1 MNHEY and CDR2 SVGAGI come from the germline V gene. V was shortened by 7 bases and J by 1 base, with 16 bases between the two germline ends. This CDR3 is built from 15 residues. The chain's CDR3 is CASIQTSTRNTEAFF. CDR3 DNA: TGTGCCAGCATTCAAACGTCGACAAGGAACACTGAAGCTTTCTTT.

The V and J genes are TRBV7-2 and TRBJ2-1, with D maybe TRBD2 (5 bases). V was clipped by 1 base and J by 6 bases, with 10 bases between them. This CDR3 spans 14 amino acids. Germline loops: CDR1 SGHTA, CDR2 FQGNSA. The CDR3 loop reads CASSLDNRGNEQFF. CDR3 bases: TGTGCCAGCAGCTTAGATAACCGGGGCAATGAGCAGTTCTTC. The complete variable domain, with remaining parts taken from reference TRBV7-2 and TRBJ2-1, reads GAGVSQSPSNKVTEKGKDVELRCDPISGHTALYWYRQSLGQGLEFLIYFQGNSAPDKSGLPSDRFSAERTGGSVSTLTIQRTQQEDSAVYLCASSLDNRGNEQFFGPGTRLTVL.

This clone appeared once. The V call is TRBV6-5, the J call TRBJ1-2; possibly TRBD1 for D (6 bases). V was pared by 6 bases and J by 8 bases, with 13 bases between. CDR1 MNHEY and CDR2 SVGAGI come from the germline V gene. The CDR3 totals 12 residues. The CDR3 is CASSYREEGYTF. CDR3 coding DNA: TGTGCCAGCAGCTACAGGGAGGAAGGCTACACCTTC.

The chain couples TRBV27 to TRBJ1-2; tentatively, D is TRBD1 (6 bases). The germline V and J ends were trimmed by 4 bases and 7 bases, with 10 bases remaining between them. The CDR3 contains 12 residues. Per the germline V gene, CDR1 is MNHEY and CDR2 is SMNVEV (reference sequence). CDR3 nucleotides: TGTGCCAGCAGTTCTCACAGGGTTGGCTACACCTTC. Translation gives CASSSHRVGYTF.

On this clone itself: One end of the junction is discordant with germline, which a read error may explain. CDR3 in DNA: TGTGCCAGCAGCTTAGCGGTCAGGGGGCACGAACAGTACTTC. It codes for CASSLAVRGHEQYF. The chain uses TRBV7-9 and TRBJ2-7; 8 bases agree with TRBD1. Germline CDR1 reads SEHNR; CDR2 reads FQNEAQ (reference sequence). The CDR3 has 14 amino acids. The complete variable domain, with remaining parts taken from reference TRBV7-9 and TRBJ2-7, reads DTGVSQNPRHKITKRGQNVTFRCDPISEHNRLYWYRQTLGQGPEFLTYFQNEAQLEKSRLLSDRFSAERPKGSFSTLEIQRTEQGDSAMYLCASSLAVRGHEQYFGPGTRLTVT.

This clone was seen more than once but under ten times. V and J are TRBV7-8 and TRBJ2-7, with 9 positions matching TRBD1. Trimming at V came to 5 bases and at J to 1 base, leaving 12 bases not matched to a gene. Germline V gene data show CDR1 as SGHVS and CDR2 as FQNEAQ. This CDR3 comprises 17 residues. The CDR3 coding sequence is TGTGCCAGCAGCCTAGGACAGGGGCGGTATGAATCCTACGAGCAGTACTTC. Protein product: CASSLGQGRYESYEQYF. The complete variable domain, with remaining parts taken from reference TRBV7-8 and TRBJ2-7, reads GAGVSQSPRYKVAKRGQDVALRCDPISGHVSLFWYQQALGQGPEFLTYFQNEAQLDKSGLPSDRFFAERPEGSVSTLKIQRTQQEDSAVYLCASSLGQGRYESYEQYFGPGTRLTVT.

This chain links TRBV5-1 with TRBJ1-1; TRBD1 is a possible D gene (6 bases). Between the trimmed V and J ends, which lost 4 bases and 10 bases, there was a span of 17 bases. The CDR3 is 13 amino acids. Germline CDR1 and CDR2: SGHRS and YFSETQ. The CDR3 region is CASSPGQYEGAFF. CDR3 nucleotide sequence: TGCGCCAGCAGCCCTGGACAGTATGAAGGAGCTTTCTTT. Full variable domain (rest looked up from reference TRBV5-1 and TRBJ1-1): KAGVTQTPRYLIKTRGQQVTLSCSPISGHRSVSWYQQTPGQGLQFLFEYFSETQRNKGNFPGRFSGRQFSNSRSEMNVSTLELGDSALYLCASSPGQYEGAFFGQGTRLTVV.

The chain combines TRBV15 with TRBJ1-1; 7 positions match TRBD1. Per the germline V gene, CDR1 is LNHNV and CDR2 is YYDKDF (reference sequence). The CDR3 runs 16 residues. Unmatched junction bases numbered 7, after V lost 2 bases and J lost 1 base. This chain's CDR3 is CATSRTTGTENTEAFF. The CDR3 coding sequence is TGTGCCACCAGCAGAACCACCGGGACAGAGAACACTGAAGCTTTCTTT.

J is TRBJ2-1 and V is TRBV4-1, with D uncertain. Per the germline V gene, CDR1 is MGHRA and CDR2 is YSYEKL. The CDR3 loop spans 13 amino acids. Trimming stripped 1 base from V and 6 bases from J, with 7 bases between. CDR3 bases: TGCGCCAGCAGCCAAGTTAGTGTCAATGAGCAGTTCTTC. Protein sequence: CASSQVSVNEQFF.

V and J are TRBV5-1 and TRBJ2-1, with D unresolved. The CDR3 totals 16 residues. The V gene's germline CDR1 is SGHRS and CDR2 YFSETQ. V was clipped by 0 bases and J by 8 bases, with 18 bases between them. The chain's CDR3 is CASSLEGLPYRDEQFF. The CDR3 DNA reads as TGCGCCAGCAGCTTGGAAGGCTTACCCTATCGGGATGAGCAGTTCTTC.

In DNA form, the CDR3 reads TGTGCCAGCAGCCGGGGGGCGACAATTTACAATGAGCAGTTCTTC. This translates into CASSRGATIYNEQFF. The chain carries TRBV5-4 and TRBJ2-1; a weak D match, TRBD2 (7 bases). V was shortened by 4 bases and J by 4 bases, with 15 bases between the two germline ends. The CDR3 consists of 15 residues. Germline CDR1 reads SGHNT; CDR2 reads YYREEE (reference sequence).

This clone has just a few counts. CDR3 loop: CASSLATGGGTEAFF. The CDR3 DNA sequence: TGTGCCAGCAGCTTAGCTACAGGGGGAGGAACTGAAGCTTTCTTT. The chain employs TRBV7-9 and TRBJ1-1; 8 bases agree with TRBD1. The CDR3 is made up of 15 amino acids. In germline, CDR1 is SEHNR, CDR2 FQNEAQ (reference sequence). After removal of 0 bases from V and 5 bases from J, the junction contained 5 bases not matched to a gene.

This clone was detected only once. The chain uses TRBV24-1 and TRBJ2-5; TRBD1 aligns across 8 bases. The junction had 8 bases not matched to a gene; V was cut back by 3 bases and J by 3 bases. Looked up from germline, CDR1 is KGHDR and CDR2 is SFDVKD. This CDR3 has 16 residues. CDR3 sequence: CATSDPSGTGKETQYF. Here the CDR3 DNA reads TGTGCCACCAGTGATCCTTCCGGGACAGGCAAAGAGACCCAGTACTTC.

The chain couples TRBV7-3 to TRBJ2-3, with a weak D call TRBD1 (7 bases). The CDR3 extends over 15 amino acids. The V and J ends lost 5 bases and 5 bases respectively, with 17 bases between them. Germline-derived CDR1 and CDR2 are SGHTA and FQGTGA. CDR3 sequence (DNA): TGTGCCAGCAGCCTCGGAGCGCAGGGGGGAGATACGCAGTATTTT. Its translation is CASSLGAQGGDTQYF.

The chain couples TRBV19 to TRBJ2-1; tentatively, D is TRBD1 (5 bases). V was clipped by 3 bases and J by 3 bases, with 15 bases between them. Germline CDR1 reads LNHDA; CDR2 reads SQIVND (reference sequence). The CDR3 is 16 residues long. In DNA form, the CDR3 reads TGTGCCAGTAGTATTCTGTTGACAGATCTCTACAATGAGCAGTTCTTC. As protein: CASSILLTDLYNEQFF. Full variable domain (rest looked up from reference TRBV19 and TRBJ2-1): DGGITQSPKYLFRKEGQNVTLSCEQNLNHDAMYWYRQDPGQGLRLIYYSQIVNDFQKGDIAEGYSVSREKKESFPLTVTSAQKNPTAFYLCASSILLTDLYNEQFFGPGTRLTVL.

Points on this clone: Sequence at one end of the junction differs from germline and may be a read error. This specimen includes other DNA sequences encoding the same CDR3. The rearrangement links TRBV7-8 to TRBJ1-1; no clear D gene. The CDR3 loop spans 13 amino acids. Looked up from germline, CDR1 is SGHVS and CDR2 is FQNEAQ. CDR3 amino acids: CASRARMNTEAFF. The DNA of the CDR3 is TGTGCCAGCAGGGCCAGAATGAACACCGAAGCTTTCTTT.

The chain joins TRBV15 to TRBJ2-3; D is possibly TRBD1 (6 bases). Trimming pared 3 bases from V and 4 bases from J, leaving 20 bases between. The CDR3 runs 17 residues. The germline V gene encodes CDR1 LNHNV and CDR2 YYDKDF (reference sequence). For the CDR3, the DNA is TGTGCCACCAGCAGCGTCCGGGACATCTACGGACCAGATACGCAGTATTTT. Translated, it gives CATSSVRDIYGPDTQYF.

This chain links TRBV7-2 with TRBJ1-1, with 7 nucleotides matching TRBD1. Germline CDR1 and CDR2: SGHTA and FQGNSA. The ends lost 3 bases at V and 4 bases at J; junction bases unmatched: 8. This CDR3 contains 15 residues. The DNA for the CDR3 is TGTGCCAGCAGCTTCTTAGGGGGCGGTGGCACTGAAGCTTTCTTT. This encodes CASSFLGGGGTEAFF. Combining the CDR3 with reference TRBV7-2 and TRBJ1-1 gives the whole variable domain GAGVSQSPSNKVTEKGKDVELRCDPISGHTALYWYRQSLGQGLEFLIYFQGNSAPDKSGLPSDRFSAERTGGSVSTLTIQRTQQEDSAVYLCASSFLGGGGTEAFFGQGTRLTVV.

The chain carries TRBV27 and TRBJ1-2; 8 bases line up with TRBD1. The CDR3 is made up of 13 amino acids. Germline CDR1 is MNHEY and CDR2 is SMNVEV (reference sequence). Trimming took 3 bases from V and 6 from J; bases not matched to a gene: 3. CDR3 in DNA: TGTGCCAGCAGTTTTACAGGGGGGAATGGCTACACCTTC. As protein: CASSFTGGNGYTF.

The V call is TRBV6-6, the J call TRBJ2-6, with D possibly matching TRBD2 (5 bases). The germline V gene has CDR1 MNHNY and CDR2 SVGAGI (reference sequence). CDR3 length: 15 amino acids. The V gene lost 4 bases and the J gene lost 4 bases, with 11 bases spanning the gap. The CDR3 nucleotides are TGTGCCAGCAGTTCCACAGCGGAGGGGGCCAACGTCCTGACTTTC. It is translated as CASSSTAEGANVLTF.

Note on this clone: This CDR3 is also generated by other DNA sequences in the sample. V usage is TRBV5-1 and J usage is TRBJ1-3, with no clear D. This CDR3 is 15 amino acids long. The germline CDR1 and CDR2 sequences are SGHRS and YFSETQ. V was pared by 1 base and J by 0 bases, with 8 bases between. The DNA for the CDR3 is TGCGCCAGCAGCTTGCTTGGTAGCTCTGGAAACACCATATATTTT. The encoded protein is CASSLLGSSGNTIYF.

The chain joins TRBV5-6 to TRBJ2-4, with D perhaps matching TRBD2 (5 bases). V lost 3 bases and J lost 6, with 13 bases in between. The CDR3 consists of 14 residues. Germline values: CDR1 SGHDT, CDR2 YYEEEE. CDR3 loop: CASSSPGEGNIQYF. The CDR3 DNA follows: TGTGCCAGCAGCTCGCCGGGCGAGGGAAACATTCAGTACTTC.

This chain connects TRBV29-1 to TRBJ1-6, with TRBD1 matching over 7 bases. Germline V gene data show CDR1 as SQVTM and CDR2 as ANQGSEA. This CDR3 has 13 residues. J gave up 6 bases and V 6 bases, and 5 bases lay outside the gene matches. In nucleotides, the CDR3 is TGCAGCGTACAGGGGTCGGGTAATTCACCCCTCCACTTT. The encoded protein is CSVQGSGNSPLHF.